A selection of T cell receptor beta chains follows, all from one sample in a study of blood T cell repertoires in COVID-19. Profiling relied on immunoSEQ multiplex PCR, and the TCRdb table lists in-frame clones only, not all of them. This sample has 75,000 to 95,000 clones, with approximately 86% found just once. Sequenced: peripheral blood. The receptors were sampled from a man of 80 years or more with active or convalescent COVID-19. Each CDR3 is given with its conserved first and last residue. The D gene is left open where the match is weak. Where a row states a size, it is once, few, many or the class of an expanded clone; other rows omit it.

CASSPEVWHPFPNEQFF,TGTGCCAGCAGCCCCGAAGTCTGGCACCCTTTCCCCAATGAGCAGTTCTTC,-,TRBJ2-1,TRBV7-9,-
CASSENYGGKTEAFF,TGTGCCAGCAGTGAAAACTACGGCGGCAAAACTGAAGCTTTCTTT,-,TRBJ1-1,TRBV6-1,-
CASRVGTSGSGEDTQYF,TGTGCCAGCAGGGTGGGGACTAGCGGGAGCGGAGAAGATACGCAGTATTTT,TRBD2,TRBJ2-3,TRBV2,-
CASRTGEVDIQYF,TGTGCCAGTAGAACGGGAGAAGTAGACATTCAGTACTTC,-,TRBJ2-4,TRBV19,-
CASHPWTGDNEQFF,TGTGCCAGCCATCCCTGGACAGGGGACAATGAGCAGTTCTTC,TRBD1,TRBJ2-1,TRBV2,-
CASSLQEGFAIVSEKLFF,TGCGCCAGCAGCCTTCAGGAGGGGTTCGCCATAGTGAGTGAAAAACTGTTTTTT,-,TRBJ1-4,TRBV4-1,few
CASRPPGVAPVRPQHF,TGTGCCAGCAGGCCCCCCGGGGTAGCTCCGGTACGGCCCCAGCATTTT,-,TRBJ1-5,TRBV28,-
CASSRGQGASSYNEQFF,TGCGCCAGCAGCCGGGGACAGGGGGCGAGCTCCTACAATGAGCAGTTCTTC,TRBD1,TRBJ2-1,TRBV4-1,few
CASSPRSYTEAFF,TGTGCCAGCAGCCCCCGGAGTTACACTGAAGCTTTCTTT,-,TRBJ1-1,TRBV9,once
CASSPRLMYSYNEQFF,TGCGCCAGCAGCCCAAGACTGATGTACTCCTACAATGAGCAGTTCTTC,-,TRBJ2-1,TRBV4-1,once
CATPDRVSSGANVLTF,TGTGCCACCCCTGACAGGGTTAGCTCTGGGGCCAACGTCCTGACTTTC,TRBD1,TRBJ2-6,TRBV24-1,-
CASGPRDRSNEQFF,TGTGCTAGTGGTCCCCGGGACAGGTCGAATGAGCAGTTCTTC,TRBD1,TRBJ2-1,TRBV12-5,-
CASSQNRGLGGYTF,TGTGCCAGCAGTCAAAACAGGGGGCTGGGTGGCTACACCTTC,TRBD1,TRBJ1-2,TRBV27,few
CASSEIAPDTQYF,TGTGCCAGCAGTGAAATAGCTCCAGATACGCAGTATTTT,-,TRBJ2-3,TRBV2,-
CASSLGGQVYQPQHF,TGTGCCAGCAGCTTGGGGGGACAGGTTTATCAGCCCCAGCATTTT,TRBD1,TRBJ1-5,TRBV5-5,-
CASSLGTASDQPQHF,TGCGCCAGCAGCCTCGGGACAGCGAGCGATCAGCCCCAGCATTTT,TRBD1,TRBJ1-5,TRBV4-1,once